A single sample is the source of the 7 T cell receptor beta chains below, sequenced in a study of blood T cells in healthy people across ages. Using a J-beta primer mix together with a sample-barcoded 5' primer, a second PCR was run for roughly 6 to 12 cycles. Each CDR3 protein is one row after TCRdb ran MiXCR on the 5' RACE reads. The sample lists 950,000 to 1,200,000 distinct CDR3 sequences; roughly two fifths were seen once. The material sequenced was blood. The receptors derive from a man younger than 30 in good health.

The chain has TRBV18 and TRBJ2-1, with no clear D. CDR1 and CDR2 from the germline V gene are KGHSH and LQKENI. The CDR3 totals 16 residues. Trimming took off 3 bases at V and 1 base at J, with 13 bases between the two ends. The CDR3, as DNA: TGTGCCAGCTCACCCTACCGATGCCCTTCCTACAATGAGCAGTTCTTC. Amino acid sequence: CASSPYRCPSYNEQFF.

This clonotype was detected once. The chain is built from TRBV9 and TRBJ1-5; D remains unclear. Germline V lookup: CDR1 SGDLS, CDR2 YYNGEE. The CDR3 is 14 residues long. V lost 0 bases and J 3 bases, leaving 7 bases between the germline ends. The CDR3 DNA is TGTGCCAGCAGCGTAGAGCCCCACAATCAGCCCCAGCATTTT. Encoded protein: CASSVEPHNQPQHF.

This clonotype has more than one count but fewer than ten. The V and J genes are TRBV12-3 or TRBV12-4 and TRBJ2-3; the D is unclear. The length of the CDR3 is 16 residues. V dropped 7 bases and J dropped 6 bases, with 23 bases sitting between them. For the CDR3, the DNA is TGTGCCAGCACGGTTCGGCACGCCTTGTCTGGGGATACGCAGTATTTT. It translates to CASTVRHALSGDTQYF.

The V gene is TRBV9, the J gene TRBJ1-1; D gene ambiguous. Germline V CDR1 and CDR2: SGDLS, YYNGEE. The V gene lost 0 bases and the J gene lost 4 bases, with 7 bases spanning the gap. The CDR3 contains 13 residues. CDR3 nucleotide sequence: TGTGCCAGCAGCGTAGCCCCGGGCACTGAAGCTTTCTTT. Protein product: CASSVAPGTEAFF. Using reference TRBV9 and TRBJ1-1 for the parts outside the CDR3, the full variable domain is DSGVTQTPKHLITATGQRVTLRCSPRSGDLSVYWYQQSLDQGLQFLIQYYNGEERAKGNILERFSAQQFPDLHSELNLSSLELGDSALYFCASSVAPGTEAFFGQGTRLTVV.

This chain joins TRBV7-9 and TRBJ2-5; the match to TRBD1 covers 8 bases. In germline, CDR1 is SEHNR, CDR2 FQNEAQ (reference sequence). The CDR3 spans 16 residues. Trimming at V came to 5 bases and at J to 2 bases, leaving 10 bases not matched to a gene. The CDR3 sequence is CASSQTGANYQETQYF. For the CDR3, the DNA is TGTGCCAGCAGCCAGACAGGGGCAAATTATCAAGAGACCCAGTACTTC.

This clonotype came up many times. The CDR3 sequence is CSATGGTADTQYF. The CDR3, as DNA: TGCAGCGCCACCGGGGGGACCGCAGATACGCAGTATTTT. The chain uses TRBV29-1 and TRBJ2-3; TRBD2 agrees at 7 bases. CDR1 and CDR2 (germline): SQVTM, ANQGSEA. V dropped 7 bases and J dropped 4; count of bases not matched to a gene: 8. The CDR3 is made up of 13 amino acids.

This clonotype was observed a handful of times. The rearrangement joins TRBV20-1 to TRBJ2-7; 7 positions match TRBD1. The CDR3 spans 14 residues. J was trimmed by 0 bases and V by 5 bases; bases with no gene match: 7. CDR1 and CDR2 (germline): DFQATT, SNEGSKA (reference sequence). The CDR3 DNA follows: TGCAGTGCTCCCGGACAGGCGAACTCCTACGAGCAGTACTTC. Its protein is CSAPGQANSYEQYF.